This T cell receptor (beta chain) derives from a study of cytomegalovirus exposure and HLA in healthy donors. At the level of the study: Both the 120 or so validation repertoires and the roughly 640 first-cohort repertoires used the same platform, as reported by a later analysis.

Measured with immunoSEQ multiplex PCR; TCRdb has only the in-frame clones, and not every one. The sample shows 90,000 to 110,000 clones, about 86% of them seen only once. Donors were drawn from the approximately 110-subject validation cohort, separate from the approximately 620-subject first cohort. Concerning this clone itself: Its antigen remains unknown.

Findings of the study overall: Whilst most TCR sequences proved rare, a subset of public TCRs occurred across many donors. In vitro data verified a few CMV-associated chains as specific for CMV antigens.

Sample: PBMCs. The clonotype was recovered from a woman between 18 and 30 years old in good health and CMV-seropositive.

CDR3 DNA: TGTGCCATCAGTGAGGGCGGGACGCAGTATTTT. It specifies CAISEGGTQYF. The chain joins TRBV10-3 to TRBJ2-3; D may be TRBD2 (5 bases). Trimming pared 2 bases from V and 9 bases from J, leaving 6 bases between. The germline CDR1 and CDR2 sequences are ENHRY and SYGVKD. The CDR3 is 11 amino acids.